The 18 T cell receptor beta chains given below trace back to one sample, sequenced in a study of T cell changes during pregnancy in multiple sclerosis (dated by TCRdb to between 2018 and 2021). The library was generated by the immunoSEQ multiplex PCR assay. TCRdb carries this immuneACCESS record with in-frame sequences only. Its versions omit some clonotypes, under half of them owing to an unresolved V gene in the studies checked, with the rest unexplained. In this sample the table shows under 55,000 clones, roughly nine tenths of which occur a single time. Of the sample, roughly 10% falls within the top ten clones. The input for sequencing was CD8+ T cells from peripheral blood mononuclear cells, taken after pregnancy. The source is a female donor with multiple sclerosis, enrolled in a pregnancy study.

This clone is a singleton in its sample. The chain has TRBV4-2 and TRBJ1-6; 7 bases match TRBD1. J was trimmed by 0 bases and V by 3 bases; bases with no gene match: 5. The germline gives CDR1 LGHNA, CDR2 YNFKEQ. The length of the CDR3 is 17 residues. DNA of the CDR3: TGTGCCAGCAGCCAGGAGGGACAGAGCTCCTATAATTCACCCCTCCACTTT. Protein product: CASSQEGQSSYNSPLHF.

V is TRBV7-6 and J is TRBJ2-3, with D unclear. The CDR3 totals 14 residues. Germline V gives CDR1 SGHVS, CDR2 FNYEAQ. V lost 5 bases to trimming and J lost 3 bases, with 12 bases between them. DNA for the CDR3: TGTGCCAGCAGCGTCTCCACTCCGACAGATACGCAGTATTTT. Translating gives CASSVSTPTDTQYF.

This clone has a single count. The rearrangement uses TRBV27 and TRBJ1-6, with D maybe TRBD1 (5 bases). This CDR3 has 15 residues. V dropped 5 bases and J dropped 7 bases, with 15 bases sitting between them. Germline CDR1 and CDR2: MNHEY and SMNVEV (reference sequence). CDR3 sequence reads: CASSPLGTPNSPLHF. In nucleotides, the CDR3 is TGTGCCAGCAGTCCGCTCGGGACTCCCAATTCACCCCTCCACTTT.

The chain couples TRBV7-2 to TRBJ1-1; TRBD1 is a possible D gene (5 bases). CDR1 and CDR2 from the germline V gene are SGHTA and FQGNSA. The V and J ends lost 2 bases and 3 bases respectively, with 13 bases between them. This CDR3 is 15 amino acids long. In nucleotides, the CDR3 is TGTGCCAGCAGCTTAATACTTCTAGGGGACACTGAAGCTTTCTTT. This sequence encodes CASSLILLGDTEAFF.

V usage is TRBV30 and J usage is TRBJ2-7; TRBD1 matches at 11 bases. V lost 7 bases, J lost 3 bases, and 8 bases stayed unmatched. Per germline, CDR1 GTSNPN and CDR2 SVGIG (reference sequence). This CDR3 spans 14 amino acids. DNA for the CDR3: TGTGCCTACTCGAGAGGGACAGGGGGCTACGAGCAGTACTTC. It is translated as CAYSRGTGGYEQYF.

V gene TRBV18 combines with J gene TRBJ2-1, with 7 positions matching TRBD1. J gave up 1 base and V 3 bases, and 3 bases lay outside the gene matches. This CDR3 is built from 15 residues. CDR1 and CDR2 (germline): KGHSH, LQKENI. CDR3 nucleotide sequence: TGTGCCAGCTCACCGCCAGGGGGTTCCTACAATGAGCAGTTCTTC. Translated, it gives CASSPPGGSYNEQFF.

The V gene is TRBV4-2, the J gene TRBJ2-5; 11 bases are shared with TRBD1. The J call could be wrong; TRBJ2-7 is a better fit for the DNA end. The germline CDR1 and CDR2 sequences are LGHNA and YNFKEQ. The CDR3 loop spans 16 amino acids. Here the CDR3 reads CASSQESGTGGYEQYF. CDR3 coding DNA: TGTGCCAGCAGCCAAGAATCCGGGACAGGGGGCTACGAGCAGTACTTC.

This clone was seen only once. The rearrangement joins TRBV7-8 to TRBJ2-5, with TRBD2 matching 7 bases. Germline CDR1 reads SGHVS; CDR2 reads FQNEAQ. The CDR3 length is 15 residues. Trimming cost V 8 bases and J 4 bases; bases outside gene matches: 13. This CDR3 is CASGGGTSDIETQYF. The DNA for the CDR3 is TGTGCCAGCGGGGGGGGGACTTCAGACATAGAGACCCAGTACTTC. The complete variable domain, with remaining parts taken from reference TRBV7-8 and TRBJ2-5, reads GAGVSQSPRYKVAKRGQDVALRCDPISGHVSLFWYQQALGQGPEFLTYFQNEAQLDKSGLPSDRFFAERPEGSVSTLKIQRTQQEDSAVYLCASGGGTSDIETQYFGPGTRLLVL.

The chain recombines TRBV19 with TRBJ1-1; TRBD1 matches at 8 bases. The CDR3 totals 15 residues. Trimming removed 3 bases from V and 3 bases from J; junction bases left unmatched: 6. Germline V lookup: CDR1 LNHDA, CDR2 SQIVND (reference sequence). CDR3 in DNA: TGTGCCAGTAGTATGAGCAGGGGGCGCGACACTGAAGCTTTCTTT. It codes for CASSMSRGRDTEAFF.

The gene calls are TRBV6-5 and TRBJ1-4; 7 nucleotides align to TRBD1. Germline loops: CDR1 MNHEY, CDR2 SVGAGI. V was pared by 6 bases and J by 2 bases, with 3 bases of the junction left unmatched. The CDR3 has 14 residues. CDR3 DNA sequence: TGTGCCAGCAGCCTGGGACAGACTAATGAAAAACTGTTTTTT. Its translation: CASSLGQTNEKLFF.

The chain carries TRBV29-1 and TRBJ2-5; 10 nucleotides match TRBD2. Trimming cost V 4 bases and J 4 bases; bases outside gene matches: 6. In germline, CDR1 is SQVTM, CDR2 ANQGSEA. This CDR3 is built from 14 residues. Written as DNA, the CDR3 is TGCAGCGTTGCTAGCGGGGGAATGGGAGAGACCCAGTACTTC. Amino acid sequence: CSVASGGMGETQYF.

This clone has just one count. V is TRBV4-1 and J is TRBJ1-2, with D hard to call. V lost 0 bases and J 2 bases, leaving 10 bases between the germline ends. Looked up from germline, CDR1 is MGHRA and CDR2 is YSYEKL. The CDR3 is 15 residues long. The CDR3: CASSQDPGSNYGYTF. CDR3 DNA sequence: TGCGCCAGCAGCCAAGACCCCGGGTCCAACTATGGCTACACCTTC.

The rearrangement joins TRBV7-2 to TRBJ2-2, with TRBD1 as a possible D gene (6 bases). The germline V gene has CDR1 SGHTA and CDR2 FQGNSA. Trimming removed 5 bases at V and 4 bases at J, with 11 bases between. The CDR3 consists of 14 residues. CDR3 in amino acids: CASSPGVVTGELFF. The CDR3 DNA reads TGTGCCAGCAGCCCAGGGGTGGTCACCGGGGAGCTGTTTTTT.

This rearrangement joins TRBV27 to TRBJ2-7; D might be TRBD2 (6 bases). The CDR3 has 13 residues. The V end lost 7 bases, the J end lost 5 bases, and 15 bases lay between the germline ends. CDR1 is MNHEY and CDR2 is SMNVEV in the germline V gene (reference sequence). CDR3 sequence (DNA): TGTGCCAGCACCAAACGGGGGTTCGACGAGCAGTACTTC. Residues: CASTKRGFDEQYF.

The rearrangement links TRBV6-5 to TRBJ1-1; a possible D gene is TRBD1 (6 bases). Trimming cost V 2 bases and J 0 bases, with 13 bases left between them. CDR1 and CDR2 (germline): MNHEY, SVGAGI. The CDR3 runs 16 residues. The CDR3 protein is CASSYGAGVMNTEAFF. The DNA for the CDR3 is TGTGCCAGCAGTTACGGGGCAGGGGTGATGAACACTGAAGCTTTCTTT.

Notes on this clone: The junction shows a germline mismatch at one end, possibly a read error. The chain joins TRBV7-7 to TRBJ2-1, with a possible D match to TRBD1 (6 bases). Germline V gives CDR1 SSHAT, CDR2 FNYEAQ (reference sequence). This CDR3 has 18 residues. The CDR3: CASSLATRDIKRYNEQFF. Here the CDR3 DNA reads TGTGCTAGCAGCTTAGCGACTCGGGACATCAAGAGGTACAATGAGCAGTTCTTC.

This chain uses TRBV7-9 with TRBJ1-4; D is unresolved. Germline V CDR1 and CDR2: SEHNR, FQNEAQ (reference sequence). With 3 bases removed from V and 8 bases from J, the gap between germline ends came to 13 bases. This CDR3 comprises 14 residues. The CDR3 bases are TGTGCCAGCAGCTTGTGGGGAGTGGACGAAAAACTGTTTTTT. Translated, it gives CASSLWGVDEKLFF.

The chain combines TRBV6-1 with TRBJ2-7; 7 nucleotides line up with TRBD1. Germline CDR1 MNHNS, CDR2 SASEGT. V lost 9 bases and J lost 2; bases outside the gene matches: 7. The CDR3 sequence is 13 residues long. CDR3 DNA: TGTGCCAGTGCCGGGACAGAGACCTACGAGCAGTACTTC. It translates to CASAGTETYEQYF.